This TCR beta chain was obtained from a study of CD8 T cells in Susac syndrome. CDR3 length: 13 amino acids. Trimming removed 3 bases at V and 2 bases at J, with 7 bases between. Per germline, CDR1 SGHNT and CDR2 YENEEA. RNA was extracted with the RNeasy kit, and a quantity of about 0.5 to 1 ug was reverse transcribed using random hexamers. Using its own MiXCR run on the immunoSEQ multiplex PCR reads, TCRdb lists one record per CDR3 protein. The data show some 80,000 distinct CDR3 sequences, roughly 94% seen once. This clonotype was sampled from a human donor in good health. The material sequenced was CD8+ T cells from PBMCs. This sequence joins TRBV11-3 and TRBJ1-1; D is unclear. As DNA, the CDR3 is TGTGCCAGCAGCTTGATCGAAAACACTGAAGCTTTCTTT. It yields the protein CASSLIENTEAFF.